A single T cell receptor (beta chain) is shown here with its context. Its antigen is not identified. The source of the sample is a study of cytomegalovirus exposure and HLA in healthy donors. J was trimmed by 5 bases and V by 6 bases; bases with no gene match: 1. This CDR3 spans 12 amino acids. The germline gives CDR1 SQVTM, CDR2 ANQGSEA. This table comes from immunoSEQ multiplex PCR, and its TCRdb copy is limited to in-frame clones, with some not included. The top ten hold 0.89% of the sample, which has approximately 97,000 clones, over 85% seen once. Study-wide points: Cytomegalovirus association was listed for around 170 TCR beta chains. Diagnosis of cytomegalovirus status made by the classifier reportedly showed high specificity and sensitivity.

V is TRBV29-1 and J is TRBJ2-1; 10 bases match TRBD1. The sample comprised PBMCs. The TCR originated in a young woman in good health and CMV-seronegative. CDR3 region: CSVGTGDNEQFF. Here the CDR3 DNA reads TGCAGCGTCGGGACAGGGGACAATGAGCAGTTCTTC.